A single sample gave rise to the 14 T cell receptor beta chains below, sequenced in a study of CD8 T cells in Susac syndrome. Random hexamers were used to reverse transcribe roughly 0.5 to 1 ug of RNA. A single record per CDR3 protein comes from TCRdb applying MiXCR to the immunoSEQ multiplex PCR reads. Here the sample spans approximately 160,000 distinct CDR3 sequences, 94% being singletons. Sequencing was performed on CD4+ T cells from PBMCs. Every receptor here comes from a human donor with multiple sclerosis.

The chain links TRBV6-2 or TRBV6-3 to TRBJ1-5; 9 bases map to TRBD1. The germline CDR1 and CDR2 sequences are MNHEY and SVGEGT. Losses at the gene ends were 5 bases for V and 7 bases for J; bases not matched to a gene: 12. The CDR3 length is 16 residues. The chain's CDR3 is CASSTVPGQGRQPQHF. CDR3 DNA: TGTGCCAGCAGTACCGTCCCGGGACAGGGCCGGCAGCCCCAGCATTTT.

The chain recombines TRBV5-1 with TRBJ2-7; no clear D gene. Germline V gives CDR1 SGHRS, CDR2 YFSETQ. This CDR3 contains 11 residues. V lost 8 bases and J 5 bases, leaving 11 bases between the germline ends. The CDR3 DNA reads as TGCGCCAGGGCGGTTTGCCACGAGCAGTACTTC. Residues: CARAVCHEQYF.

The chain links TRBV20-1 to TRBJ2-1; 9 bases match TRBD2. V was clipped by 0 bases and J by 9 bases; unmatched bases: 12. The CDR3 is 16 amino acids. Germline V gene lookup returns CDR1 DFQATT and CDR2 SNEGSKA (reference sequence). For the CDR3, the DNA is TGCAGTGCTAGAGATCGTCTATTAGCGGGAGTGGTTGAGCAGTTCTTC. This gives the protein CSARDRLLAGVVEQFF.

The chain has TRBV7-3 and TRBJ2-2, with D hard to call. The germline V gene encodes CDR1 SGHTA and CDR2 FQGTGA. The CDR3 is made up of 12 amino acids. Between the trimmed V and J ends, which lost 5 bases and 5 bases, there was a span of 6 bases. CDR3 loop: CASSQTTGELFF. CDR3 nucleotide sequence: TGTGCCAGCAGCCAAACAACCGGGGAGCTGTTTTTT.

This chain uses TRBV7-2 with TRBJ1-5, with D unclear. The CDR3 is 15 residues long. CDR1 is SGHTA and CDR2 is FQGNSA in the germline V gene. Trimming pared 2 bases from V and 1 base from J, leaving 9 bases between. CDR3 residues: CASSLFGRSNQPQHF. CDR3 in DNA: TGTGCCAGCAGCTTATTCGGCAGGAGCAATCAGCCCCAGCATTTT.

This chain connects TRBV3-1 to TRBJ2-7; the D is unclear. Germline assignment: CDR1 LGHDT and CDR2 YNNKEL (reference sequence). This CDR3 is 14 amino acids long. Trimming stripped 3 bases from V and 6 bases from J, with 15 bases between. CDR3 bases: TGTGCCAGCAGCCAGCAATTGGGGTCCCTCGAGCAGTACTTC. This codes for CASSQQLGSLEQYF.

The chain recombines TRBV9 with TRBJ2-5; 7 bases map to TRBD2. The trim removed 0 bases at V and 5 bases at J, leaving 10 bases unmatched. Germline CDR1 and CDR2: SGDLS and YYNGEE. This CDR3 is 16 amino acids long. CDR3 region: CASSVGGGDWLETQYF. For the CDR3, the DNA is TGTGCCAGCAGCGTAGGTGGGGGGGATTGGTTGGAGACCCAGTACTTC. Full variable domain (remainder filled in from reference TRBV9 and TRBJ2-5): DSGVTQTPKHLITATGQRVTLRCSPRSGDLSVYWYQQSLDQGLQFLIQYYNGEERAKGNILERFSAQQFPDLHSELNLSSLELGDSALYFCASSVGGGDWLETQYFGPGTRLLVL.

The chain carries TRBV12-3 or TRBV12-4 and TRBJ2-1, with D perhaps matching TRBD2 (5 bases). V was shortened by 5 bases and J by 9 bases, with 11 bases between the two germline ends. The CDR3 totals 12 residues. The CDR3: CASSPPEGEQFF. CDR3 sequence (DNA): TGTGCCAGCAGTCCTCCCGAGGGTGAGCAGTTCTTC.

The V and J genes are TRBV10-3 and TRBJ2-7; D is perhaps TRBD1 or TRBD2 (5 bases each). Trimming shortened V by 0 bases and J by 0 bases, and 9 bases separated the two germline ends. CDR3 length: 15 amino acids. The germline CDR1 and CDR2 sequences are ENHRY and SYGVKD. The CDR3 DNA reads TGTGCCATCAGTGAGTCGGGGACGGCCTCCTACGAGCAGTACTTC. It translates to CAISESGTASYEQYF.

This clonotype turned up a few times. The rearrangement joins TRBV5-1 to TRBJ1-2; TRBD1 is a possible D gene (6 bases). Germline V gene data show CDR1 as SGHRS and CDR2 as YFSETQ. This CDR3 is built from 13 residues. V was shortened by 4 bases and J by 7 bases, with 14 bases between the two germline ends. The CDR3 is CASSMDRGGGYTF. DNA for the CDR3: TGCGCCAGCAGCATGGACAGAGGAGGTGGCTACACCTTC.

The V and J genes are TRBV24-1 and TRBJ2-7, with 7 bases lining up with TRBD2. J was trimmed by 6 bases and V by 9 bases; bases with no gene match: 7. The CDR3 is 12 residues long. CDR1 is KGHDR and CDR2 is SFDVKD in the germline V gene. This CDR3 reads CATGDYSFEQYF. CDR3 bases: TGTGCCACCGGGGACTACAGCTTCGAGCAGTACTTC.

This clonotype was observed a handful of times. CDR3 sequence reads: CASSLYGTGVHEQYF. The CDR3 DNA is TGTGCCAGCAGTTTATACGGGACAGGGGTCCACGAGCAGTACTTC. V usage is TRBV27 and J usage is TRBJ2-7; 10 nucleotides match TRBD1. Unmatched junction bases numbered 5, after V lost 1 base and J lost 5 bases. Germline values: CDR1 MNHEY, CDR2 SMNVEV (reference sequence). The length of the CDR3 is 15 residues.

This chain joins TRBV20-1 and TRBJ2-7; 7 nucleotides match TRBD1. The V and J ends lost 0 bases and 2 bases, in that order; junction bases with no gene match: 4. This CDR3 has 14 residues. Looked up from germline, CDR1 is DFQATT and CDR2 is SNEGSKA (reference sequence). In DNA, the CDR3 is TGCAGTGCTAGAGATGGGGGACAGACCTACGAGCAGTACTTC. It encodes CSARDGGQTYEQYF.

The chain has TRBV29-1 and TRBJ2-3; D remains unclear. The CDR3 sequence is 11 residues long. Trimming cost V 5 bases and J 6 bases, with 9 bases left between them. Germline V gene lookup returns CDR1 SQVTM and CDR2 ANQGSEA. The CDR3 here is CSVNHPDTQYF. In nucleotides, the CDR3 is TGCAGCGTTAACCATCCCGATACGCAGTATTTT.